Sequencing of this TCR beta chain was carried out in a study of blood T cell repertoires in COVID-19. Study-wide context: The samples span acute and convalescent COVID-19 from the United States, Italy and Spain. In each case, the material was cDNA or gDNA derived from T cells, B-cell-depleted T cells, or PBMCs.

The V end was cut by 8 bases, the J end by 8 bases, with 19 bases between. The CDR3 contains 13 residues. In the original processing: Estimation of nucleated cell counts relied on the amplification of reference gene primers. The assay was immunoSEQ multiplex PCR, and TCRdb's table has in-frame clones only and misses some. Clonal size and the V and J genes are those of that table, whereas D and trimming came from the DNA. The sample has more than 250,000 clones; around 87% are singletons. This clonotype was sampled from a man aged 45-65 years with active or convalescent COVID-19. The V call is TRBV12-3 or TRBV12-4, the J call TRBJ2-7; maybe TRBD1 (6 bases). The sequenced sample consisted of peripheral blood. CDR3 sequence reads: CASSMAEQGKQYF. CDR3 in DNA: TGTGCCAGCTCAATGGCCGAACAGGGAAAGCAGTACTTC.